In this sample, the clone carrying this TCR beta chain turned up once. This sample was included in a study of blood T cell repertoires in COVID-19. About the research overall: COVID-19 samples from acute and convalescent phases originated in the United States, Italy and Spain.

The CDR3 is 13 amino acids. Germline assignment: CDR1 SQVTM and CDR2 ANQGSEA. V lost 3 bases and J 5 bases, leaving 14 bases between the germline ends. The table came from immunoSEQ multiplex PCR; TCRdb's copy has only in-frame clones and leaves some out. In the table there are some 270,000 clones, about nine tenths of which are singletons. The receptor's source is a man aged 50 or older with acute or convalescent COVID-19. Sequenced material: peripheral blood. The V gene is TRBV29-1, the J gene TRBJ2-7; possible D gene TRBD2, 7 bases. CDR3 sequence reads: CSVDSQGTNEQYF. CDR3 nucleotide sequence: TGCAGCGTTGATAGCCAGGGGACTAACGAGCAGTACTTC.